This paragraph reports one T cell receptor beta chain. No antigen is known for it. The data belong to a study of post-analysis software for immune sequencing data. Study information: Courses of disease covered relapsing-remitting, secondary progressive and progressive-relapsing multiple sclerosis.

Prepared TCR beta cDNA libraries contained unique molecular identifiers. When about 0.95 to 10 million T cells were used, they gave some 540,000 cDNA molecules. TCRdb re-derived calls from the PCR reads in MiXCR, one entry per CDR3 protein. The sample shows around 200,000 distinct CDR3 sequences, around 30% of them seen only once. Study-level findings and limits: Comparison of patients with controls showed about 5 TRBV segments more frequent in patients, TRBV5-6, TRBV5-1 and TRBV20-1 among them. Significantly decreased normalized Chao1 diversity was recorded for multiple sclerosis patients relative to controls. Strong co-clustering by F measure linked samples that shared a preparation batch.

V shed 0 bases and J shed 3 bases, with 4 bases lying between them. The CDR3 has 12 amino acids. Germline-derived CDR1 and CDR2 are SGHRS and YFSETQ. The source material was blood. This chain links TRBV5-1 with TRBJ2-7; D gene ambiguous. The source is a girl under 18 with multiple sclerosis. The CDR3 loop reads CASSLERYEQYF. CDR3 DNA sequence: TGCGCCAGCAGCTTGGAACGCTACGAGCAGTACTTC.